The sequence of this T cell receptor (beta chain) was determined in a study of early T cells in non-severe SARS-CoV-2 infection. At the level of the study: The chains were unpaired, and the sequenced material was bulk RNA from unsorted whole blood. Study-wide points: VDJdb-based matching was biased toward anti-spike CD8 responses and missed private and CD4 specificities.

The ends lost 0 bases at V and 0 bases at J; junction bases unmatched: 10. This CDR3 comprises 19 residues. CDR1 is SGHNT, CDR2 YENEEA, per germline. Individual cDNA molecules were tagged with unique molecular identifiers. Using its own MiXCR run on the 5' RACE reads, TCRdb lists one record per CDR3 protein. Counted here are around 50,000 distinct CDR3 sequences, approximately 6% occurring once; the ten biggest clones make up around 3.9%. This clonotype came up a few times. Its specificity is not known. Source material: whole blood. This TCR was recovered from an adult who was a healthcare worker with PCR-confirmed SARS-CoV-2 infection or an uninfected control (not recorded which). The chain employs TRBV11-3 and TRBJ2-3; 9 nucleotides agree with TRBD2. This CDR3 is CASSLDQRGASRSTDTQYF. The CDR3 DNA reads TGTGCCAGCAGCTTAGATCAGCGGGGGGCCTCAAGGAGCACAGATACGCAGTATTTT.